This T cell receptor (beta chain) was obtained from a study of blood T cells in healthy people across ages. The table lists this clonotype with a few counts. Its matching antigen is unknown. Study-wide findings and caveats: Long-lived donors carried more naive CD4+ cells and greater diversity than aged donors.

J gave up 3 bases and V 1 base, and 7 bases lay outside the gene matches. The CDR3 contains 17 residues. The germline V gene encodes CDR1 LGHNA and CDR2 YNFKEQ. Together with a sample-barcoded 5' primer, a J-beta primer mix was included in a second PCR lasting about 7 to 11 cycles. The study obtained at least 3 million CDR3-containing paired-end reads from every sample. TCRdb used MiXCR to reprocess the 5' RACE reads, holding one entry per CDR3 protein. The table lists 1.4 million to 1.5 million distinct CDR3 sequences, approximately 38% of them singletons. Sequencing was carried out using blood. The chain employs TRBV4-2 and TRBJ2-3; 10 bases are a match to TRBD2. The sequence was collected from a woman aged 18-29 years in good health. In DNA form, the CDR3 reads TGTGCCAGCAGCCAAGTATCGAAGCGGGAGGGAACAGATACGCAGTATTTT. The encoded protein is CASSQVSKREGTDTQYF.